This passage covers 20 T cell receptor beta chains from one sample sequenced in a study of blood T cell repertoires in COVID-19. Generated by immunoSEQ multiplex PCR, the TCRdb table keeps only in-frame clones and is missing some. The data show about 410,000 clones, with about nine tenths seen just once and approximately 1.4% held by the top ten. Sequences were obtained from peripheral blood. The origin of the receptors is a woman aged 25 to 39 with active or convalescent COVID-19.

Only one count was recorded for this clone. This chain uses TRBV18 with TRBJ1-2, with 10 bases that match TRBD1. This CDR3 comprises 15 residues. Losses at the gene ends were 5 bases for V and 6 bases for J; bases not matched to a gene: 9. Germline V gene lookup returns CDR1 KGHSH and CDR2 LQKENI. CDR3 bases: TGTGCCAGCTCATCGTCCGGGACAGGGGAGAATGGCTACACCTTC. Translated: CASSSSGTGENGYTF. The entire variable domain, with the rest obtained from reference TRBV18 and TRBJ1-2, is as follows: NAGVMQNPRHLVRRRGQEARLRCSPMKGHSHVYWYRQLPEEGLKFMVYLQKENIIDESGMPKERFSAEFPKEGPSILRIQQVVRGDSAAYFCASSSSGTGENGYTFGSGTRLTVV.

J is TRBJ2-1 and V is TRBV7-9, with D maybe TRBD2 (6 bases). Germline loops: CDR1 SEHNR, CDR2 FQNEAQ (reference sequence). This CDR3 comprises 14 residues. Trimming took off 2 bases at V and 4 bases at J, with 9 bases between the two ends. CDR3: CASSLLASYNEQFF. The CDR3 region has the DNA TGTGCCAGCAGCTTACTAGCGTCTTACAATGAGCAGTTCTTC.

The gene calls are TRBV19 and TRBJ1-1, with a tentative D call TRBD1 (6 bases). Germline CDR1 reads LNHDA; CDR2 reads SQIVND (reference sequence). There are 13 residues in the CDR3. The germline V and J ends were trimmed by 0 bases and 5 bases, with 7 bases remaining between them. The CDR3 here is CASSIEGATEAFF. In nucleotides, the CDR3 is TGTGCCAGTAGTATAGAGGGGGCAACTGAAGCTTTCTTT.

The chain links TRBV5-8 to TRBJ2-1; 10 bases are shared with TRBD1. Trimming took 9 bases from V and 7 from J; bases not matched to a gene: 10. In germline, CDR1 is SGHTS, CDR2 YDEGEE. CDR3 length: 14 residues. The DNA of the CDR3 is TGTGCCACTGGACAGGGGGGATCTATGAATGAGCAGTTCTTC. Amino acid sequence: CATGQGGSMNEQFF. The complete variable domain, with remaining parts taken from reference TRBV5-8 and TRBJ2-1, reads EAGVTQSPTHLIKTRGQQATLRCSPISGHTSVYWYQQALGLGLQFLLWYDEGEERNRGNFPPRFSGRQFPNYSSELNVNALELEDSALYLCATGQGGSMNEQFFGPGTRLTVL.

This rearrangement joins TRBV19 to TRBJ1-2, with 10 bases aligning to TRBD1. Germline CDR1 is LNHDA and CDR2 is SQIVND (reference sequence). Germline trimming cut 4 bases from V and 6 bases from J; bases unmatched to any gene: 5. This CDR3 contains 14 residues. In DNA, the CDR3 is TGTGCCAGTAGTAAGGGACAGGGGAGGAATGGCTACACCTTC. This codes for CASSKGQGRNGYTF.

The V gene is TRBV9, the J gene TRBJ2-7; possibly TRBD2 for D (6 bases). Deletions cut 3 bases from V and 6 bases from J, with 13 bases between. The germline CDR1 and CDR2 sequences are SGDLS and YYNGEE. The length of the CDR3 is 13 residues. CDR3 protein: CASSATSAGEQYF. CDR3 sequence (DNA): TGTGCCAGCAGCGCGACTAGTGCTGGCGAGCAGTACTTC. Full variable domain (remainder filled in from reference TRBV9 and TRBJ2-7): DSGVTQTPKHLITATGQRVTLRCSPRSGDLSVYWYQQSLDQGLQFLIQYYNGEERAKGNILERFSAQQFPDLHSELNLSSLELGDSALYFCASSATSAGEQYFGPGTRLTVT.

V and J are TRBV6-2 or TRBV6-3 and TRBJ2-6; D remains ambiguous. Looked up from germline, CDR1 is MNHEY and CDR2 is SVGEGT. With 2 bases removed from V and 4 bases from J, the gap between germline ends came to 15 bases. CDR3 length: 17 residues. Here the CDR3 reads CASSYVVFPPGANVLTF. The CDR3 bases are TGTGCCAGCAGTTACGTCGTGTTCCCCCCCGGGGCCAACGTCCTGACTTTC.

The chain is built from TRBV9 and TRBJ2-1; D uncertain. The germline V gene encodes CDR1 SGDLS and CDR2 YYNGEE. CDR3 length: 15 amino acids. V shed 0 bases and J shed 0 bases, with 7 bases lying between them. The CDR3 sequence is CASSVVSSSYNEQFF. CDR3 bases: TGTGCCAGCAGCGTAGTCTCGAGCTCCTACAATGAGCAGTTCTTC. Full variable domain (rest looked up from reference TRBV9 and TRBJ2-1): DSGVTQTPKHLITATGQRVTLRCSPRSGDLSVYWYQQSLDQGLQFLIQYYNGEERAKGNILERFSAQQFPDLHSELNLSSLELGDSALYFCASSVVSSSYNEQFFGPGTRLTVL.

This chain connects TRBV19 to TRBJ1-1; the D is unclear. The V end was cut by 3 bases, the J end by 6 bases, with 11 bases between. CDR1 is LNHDA and CDR2 is SQIVND in the germline V gene (reference sequence). The CDR3 runs 13 residues. In nucleotides, the CDR3 is TGTGCCAGTAGTATCCAGGTGGCCGCTGAAGCTTTCTTT. Translating it yields CASSIQVAAEAFF.

The V call is TRBV29-1, the J call TRBJ2-3; 11 bases align to TRBD2. CDR3 length equals 16 residues. V was pared by 8 bases and J by 1 base, with 11 bases of the junction left unmatched. Germline V CDR1 and CDR2: SQVTM, ANQGSEA. The CDR3 loop reads CSTGASGRTGTDTQYF. The CDR3 DNA is TGCAGCACAGGGGCTAGCGGGAGGACAGGCACAGATACGCAGTATTTT.

J is TRBJ2-2 and V is TRBV19; 9 bases line up with TRBD1. Germline CDR1 reads LNHDA; CDR2 reads SQIVND (reference sequence). After removal of 6 bases from V and 4 bases from J, the junction contained 3 bases not matched to a gene. The CDR3 sequence is 14 residues long. The CDR3 DNA reads TGTGCCAGTAGGAAGGACAGGGGCACCGGGGAGCTGTTTTTT. As protein: CASRKDRGTGELFF. Variable domain in full (rest from reference TRBV19 and TRBJ2-2): DGGITQSPKYLFRKEGQNVTLSCEQNLNHDAMYWYRQDPGQGLRLIYYSQIVNDFQKGDIAEGYSVSREKKESFPLTVTSAQKNPTAFYLCASRKDRGTGELFFGEGSRLTVL.

The chain links TRBV15 to TRBJ2-3; D is unresolved. Per germline, CDR1 LNHNV and CDR2 YYDKDF (reference sequence). The CDR3 runs to 14 residues. Trimming removed 0 bases from V and 1 base from J, with 5 bases in between. The CDR3 nucleotides read TGTGCCACCAGCAGAGAAGGAGGCACAGATACGCAGTATTTT. Encoded protein: CATSREGGTDTQYF.

This chain joins TRBV5-3 and TRBJ2-3; TRBD2 matches 9 bases. TRBV5-3 is an ORF for which the function is uncertain. This CDR3 comprises 17 residues. With V trimmed by 5 bases and J by 3 bases, 13 bases remained unmatched. CDR3 in amino acids: CARSCKLAGKGTDTQYF. The CDR3 DNA reads TGTGCCAGAAGTTGTAAACTAGCGGGCAAGGGAACAGATACGCAGTATTTT.

There are a few counts of this clone. The rearrangement links TRBV2 to TRBJ1-2; TRBD1 aligns across 10 bases. Germline assignment: CDR1 SNHLY and CDR2 FYNNEI. With V trimmed by 6 bases and J by 2 bases, 12 bases remained unmatched. The CDR3 totals 17 residues. The CDR3 loop is CASRGSGTGAKNYGYTF. The CDR3 region has the DNA TGTGCCAGCAGGGGCTCCGGGACAGGGGCCAAAAACTATGGCTACACCTTC.

This clone was seen only a few times. The V and J genes are TRBV19 and TRBJ1-2; 7 bases are shared with TRBD1. After removal of 6 bases from V and 0 bases from J, the junction contained 7 bases not matched to a gene. Germline CDR1 LNHDA, CDR2 SQIVND (reference sequence). This CDR3 region has 15 residues. CDR3: CASRRQGPANYGYTF. The CDR3 nucleotides are TGTGCCAGTAGAAGACAGGGACCAGCTAACTATGGCTACACCTTC.

The V gene is TRBV4-1, the J gene TRBJ1-1, with 11 bases that match TRBD1. V was clipped by 0 bases and J by 6 bases; unmatched bases: 6. Germline V gene sequence: CDR1 MGHRA, CDR2 YSYEKL. CDR3 length: 16 amino acids. This CDR3 is CASSQDGTGGWAEAFF. The CDR3 nucleotides read TGCGCCAGCAGCCAAGATGGGACAGGGGGATGGGCTGAAGCTTTCTTT.

In its sample, this clone was seen a few times. The chain combines TRBV19 with TRBJ1-1; D not resolved. V gave up 0 bases and J gave up 5 bases, with 7 bases separating them. The germline CDR1 and CDR2 sequences are LNHDA and SQIVND (reference sequence). This CDR3 contains 13 residues. This CDR3 is CASSIDYRTEAFF. Here the CDR3 DNA reads TGTGCCAGTAGTATAGATTATCGGACTGAAGCTTTCTTT.

The V call is TRBV5-1, the J call TRBJ1-4; 7 nucleotides match TRBD1. The CDR3 runs 16 residues. The germline CDR1 and CDR2 sequences are SGHRS and YFSETQ. V lost 4 bases and J lost 0; bases outside the gene matches: 6. As DNA, the CDR3 is TGCGCCAGCAGCACGGGACAGCCTTCAACTAATGAAAAACTGTTTTTT. Translation: CASSTGQPSTNEKLFF.

The rearrangement uses TRBV11-2 and TRBJ2-1; D is undetermined. Trimming stripped 1 base from V and 8 bases from J, with 21 bases between. This CDR3 has 17 residues. Per germline, CDR1 SGHAT and CDR2 FQNNGV. CDR3 loop: CASSLGLAALVFDEQFF. The CDR3 DNA follows: TGTGCCAGCAGCTTAGGATTGGCGGCCCTGGTATTTGATGAGCAGTTCTTC. Together with reference TRBV11-2 and TRBJ2-1, the CDR3 gives the full variable domain: EAGVAQSPRYKIIEKRQSVAFWCNPISGHATLYWYQQILGQGPKLLIQFQNNGVVDDSQLPKDRFSAERLKGVDSTLKIQPAKLEDSAVYLCASSLGLAALVFDEQFFGPGTRLTVL.

The chain links TRBV5-4 to TRBJ1-2; 7 nucleotides line up with TRBD1. Germline assignment: CDR1 SGHNT and CDR2 YYREEE (reference sequence). With 4 bases clipped from V and 4 bases from J, the junction kept 4 bases outside the gene matches. The CDR3 length is 13 residues. The CDR3 protein is CASSEGQSYGYTF. As DNA, the CDR3 is TGTGCCAGCAGCGAGGGACAGAGCTATGGCTACACCTTC.